This TCR beta chain originates from a study of T cell responses to AZD1222 COVID-19 vaccine. Generated by immunoSEQ multiplex PCR, the TCRdb table keeps only in-frame clones and is missing some. The sample has 150,000 to 200,000 clones; around 92% are singletons. In germline, CDR1 is SNHLY, CDR2 FYNNEI. Trimming shortened V by 7 bases and J by 0 bases, and 9 bases separated the two germline ends. The length of the CDR3 is 13 residues. The sample consisted of peripheral blood, taken on day 0 of AZD1222 vaccination. The gene calls are TRBV2 and TRBJ1-1; tentatively, D is TRBD1 (5 bases). The sequence was collected from an adult in good health. The CDR3 sequence: CASNQGLNTEAFF. DNA of the CDR3: TGTGCCAGCAACCAGGGTTTGAACACTGAAGCTTTCTTT.